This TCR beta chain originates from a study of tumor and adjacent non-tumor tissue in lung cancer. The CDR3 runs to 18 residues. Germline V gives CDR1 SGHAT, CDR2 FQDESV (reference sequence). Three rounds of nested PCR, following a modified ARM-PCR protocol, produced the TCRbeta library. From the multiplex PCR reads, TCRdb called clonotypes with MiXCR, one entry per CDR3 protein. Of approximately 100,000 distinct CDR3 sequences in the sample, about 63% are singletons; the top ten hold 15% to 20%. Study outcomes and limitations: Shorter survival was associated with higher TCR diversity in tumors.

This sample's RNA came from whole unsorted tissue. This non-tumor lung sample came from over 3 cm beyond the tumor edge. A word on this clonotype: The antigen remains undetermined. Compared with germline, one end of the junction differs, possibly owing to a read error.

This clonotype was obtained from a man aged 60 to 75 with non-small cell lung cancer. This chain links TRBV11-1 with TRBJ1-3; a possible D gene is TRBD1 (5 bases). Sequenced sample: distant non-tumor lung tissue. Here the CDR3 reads CASSLSDRQLHSGNTIYF. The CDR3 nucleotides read TGTGCTAGCAGCTTATCCGACAGACAACTTCACTCTGGAAACACCATATATTTT.